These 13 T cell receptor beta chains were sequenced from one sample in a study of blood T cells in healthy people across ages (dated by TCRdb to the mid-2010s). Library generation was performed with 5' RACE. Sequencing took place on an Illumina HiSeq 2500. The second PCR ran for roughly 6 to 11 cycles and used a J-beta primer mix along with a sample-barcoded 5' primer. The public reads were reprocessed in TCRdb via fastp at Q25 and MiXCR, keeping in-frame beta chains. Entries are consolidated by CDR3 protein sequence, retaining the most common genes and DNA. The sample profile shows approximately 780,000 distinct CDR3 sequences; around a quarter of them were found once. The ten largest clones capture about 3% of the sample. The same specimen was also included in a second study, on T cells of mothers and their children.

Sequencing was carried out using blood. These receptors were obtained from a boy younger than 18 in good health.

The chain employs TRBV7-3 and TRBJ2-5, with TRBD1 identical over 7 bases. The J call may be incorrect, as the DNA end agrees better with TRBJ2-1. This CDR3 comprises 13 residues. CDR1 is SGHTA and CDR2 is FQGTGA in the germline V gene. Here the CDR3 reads CASSSARGNEQFF. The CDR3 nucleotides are TGTGCCAGCAGCTCGGCCAGGGGGAATGAGCAGTTCTTC.

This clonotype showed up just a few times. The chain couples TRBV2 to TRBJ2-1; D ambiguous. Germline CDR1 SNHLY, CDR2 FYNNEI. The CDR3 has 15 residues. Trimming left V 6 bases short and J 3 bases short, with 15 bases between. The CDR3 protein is CASRPPVAGYNEQFF. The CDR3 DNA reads TGTGCCAGCAGGCCCCCAGTGGCAGGCTACAATGAGCAGTTCTTC.

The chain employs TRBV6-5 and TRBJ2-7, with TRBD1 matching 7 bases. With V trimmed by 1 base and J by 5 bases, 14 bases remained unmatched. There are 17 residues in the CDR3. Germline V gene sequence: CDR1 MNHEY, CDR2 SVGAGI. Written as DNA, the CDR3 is TGTGCCAGCAGTTACTTGGGCCCCTGGACAGGCCCCCACGAGCAGTACTTC. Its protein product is CASSYLGPWTGPHEQYF.

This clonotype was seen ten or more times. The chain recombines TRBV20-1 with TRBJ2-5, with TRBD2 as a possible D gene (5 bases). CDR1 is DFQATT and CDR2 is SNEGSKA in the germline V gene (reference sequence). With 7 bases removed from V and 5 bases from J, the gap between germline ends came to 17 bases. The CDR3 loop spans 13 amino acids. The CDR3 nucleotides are TGCAGTGGGTCAGCGGTGCGGCGGGAGACCCAGTACTTC. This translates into CSGSAVRRETQYF.

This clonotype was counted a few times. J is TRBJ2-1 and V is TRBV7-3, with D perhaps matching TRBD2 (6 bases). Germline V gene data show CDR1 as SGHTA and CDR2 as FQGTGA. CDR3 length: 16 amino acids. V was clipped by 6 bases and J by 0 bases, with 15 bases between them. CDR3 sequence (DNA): TGTGCCAGCAGTCTACTCGTGACTAGCTCCTACAATGAGCAGTTCTTC. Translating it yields CASSLLVTSSYNEQFF. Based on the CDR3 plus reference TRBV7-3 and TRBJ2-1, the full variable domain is GAGVSQTPSNKVTEKGKYVELRCDPISGHTALYWYRQSLGQGPEFLIYFQGTGAADDSGLPNDRFFAVRPEGSVSTLKIQRTERGDSAVYLCASSLLVTSSYNEQFFGPGTRLTVL.

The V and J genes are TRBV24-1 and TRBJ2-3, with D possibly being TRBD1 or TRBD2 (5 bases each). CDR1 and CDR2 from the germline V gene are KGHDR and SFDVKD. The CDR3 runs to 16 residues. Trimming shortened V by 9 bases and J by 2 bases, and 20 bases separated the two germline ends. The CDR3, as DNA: TGTGCCACCGAGCGCCGGGACCCAGTCCCCACAGATACGCAGTATTTT. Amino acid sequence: CATERRDPVPTDTQYF.

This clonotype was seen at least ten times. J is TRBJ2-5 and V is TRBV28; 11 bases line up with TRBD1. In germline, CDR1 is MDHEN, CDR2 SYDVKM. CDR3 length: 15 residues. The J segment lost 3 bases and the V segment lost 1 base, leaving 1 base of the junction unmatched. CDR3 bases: TGTGCCAGCAGTTTATCGGGACAGGGGGAAGAGACCCAGTACTTC. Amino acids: CASSLSGQGEETQYF.

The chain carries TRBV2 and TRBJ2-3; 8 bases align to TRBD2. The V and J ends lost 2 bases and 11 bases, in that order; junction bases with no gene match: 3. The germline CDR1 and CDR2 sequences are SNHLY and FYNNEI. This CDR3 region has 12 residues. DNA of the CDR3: TGTGCCAGCAGTGAAAGGGCGGGGGGGCAGTATTTT. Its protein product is CASSERAGGQYF.

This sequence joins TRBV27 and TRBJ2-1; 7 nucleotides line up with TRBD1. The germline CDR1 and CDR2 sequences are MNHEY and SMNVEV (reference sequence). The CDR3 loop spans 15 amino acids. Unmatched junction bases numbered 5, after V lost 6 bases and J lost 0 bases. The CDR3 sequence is CASRTGTDSYNEQFF. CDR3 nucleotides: TGTGCCAGCAGGACCGGGACAGACTCCTACAATGAGCAGTTCTTC.

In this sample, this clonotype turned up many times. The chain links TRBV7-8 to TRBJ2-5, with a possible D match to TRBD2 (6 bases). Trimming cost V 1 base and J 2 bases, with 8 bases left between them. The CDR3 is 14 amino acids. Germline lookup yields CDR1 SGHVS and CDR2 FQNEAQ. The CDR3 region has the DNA TGTGCCAGCAGCTTAGGACTAGTACAAGAGACCCAGTACTTC. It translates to CASSLGLVQETQYF.

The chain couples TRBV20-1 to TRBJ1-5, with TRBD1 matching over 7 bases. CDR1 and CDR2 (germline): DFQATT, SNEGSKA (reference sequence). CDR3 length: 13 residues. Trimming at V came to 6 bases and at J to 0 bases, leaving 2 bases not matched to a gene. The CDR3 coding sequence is TGCAGTGCCCAGGGGGGTAGCAATCAGCCCCAGCATTTT. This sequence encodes CSAQGGSNQPQHF.

The CDR3 coding sequence is TGTGCCAGCAGCCCACGTCTCGGGGACAGGGGTACCGGGGAGCTGTTTTTT. Its protein is CASSPRLGDRGTGELFF. This rearrangement joins TRBV11-2 to TRBJ2-2; 10 bases line up with TRBD1. The V gene's germline CDR1 is SGHAT and CDR2 FQNNGV. Germline trimming cut 5 bases from V and 5 bases from J; bases unmatched to any gene: 11. CDR3 length equals 17 residues.

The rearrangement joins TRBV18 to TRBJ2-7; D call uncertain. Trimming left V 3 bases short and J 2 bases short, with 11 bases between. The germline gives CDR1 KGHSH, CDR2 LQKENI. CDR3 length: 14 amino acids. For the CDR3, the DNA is TGTGCCAGCTCACCGGCCCCACCGGCCTACGAGCAGTACTTC. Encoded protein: CASSPAPPAYEQYF.